This TCR beta chain was obtained from a study of shared clonotypes between healthy human individuals. Unsorted PBMCs provided DNA that was sequenced on ten immunoSEQ deep assay plates. In the authors' workflow: Filtering differed since immunoSEQ provided only junctions, with no quality scores. TCRdb's copy holds only in-frame clones and misses some; the assay was immunoSEQ multiplex PCR. The V and J calls and clone size come from that table; D and trimming were worked out from the DNA. The sample includes about 500,000 clones, approximately 80% of them seen just once. Remarks on this clone: The junction and the germline gene differ at one end; a read error may be behind it.

CDR3 size: 15 residues. CDR1 and CDR2 (germline): SGDLS, YYNGEE. The sample taken for sequencing was PBMCs. This receptor was obtained from a woman between 40 and 55 years old in good health. Some clones in this sample may be carry-over from other donors' samples. V gene TRBV9 combines with J gene TRBJ2-5, with D uncertain. CDR3 in DNA: TGTGACAGCAGCGCTTCCCCCGGAATCCAAGAGACCCAGTACTTC. It translates to CDSSASPGIQETQYF.